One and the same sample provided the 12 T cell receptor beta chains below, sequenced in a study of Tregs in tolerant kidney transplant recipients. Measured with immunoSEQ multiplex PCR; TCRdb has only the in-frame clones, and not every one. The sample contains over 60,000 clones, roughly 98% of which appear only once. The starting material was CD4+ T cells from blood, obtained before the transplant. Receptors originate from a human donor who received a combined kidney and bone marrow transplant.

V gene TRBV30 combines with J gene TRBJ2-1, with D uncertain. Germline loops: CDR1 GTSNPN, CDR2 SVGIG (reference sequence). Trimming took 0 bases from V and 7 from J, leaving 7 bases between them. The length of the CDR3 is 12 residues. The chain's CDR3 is CAWSVSRNEQFF. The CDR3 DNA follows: TGTGCCTGGAGTGTATCCCGGAATGAGCAGTTCTTC.

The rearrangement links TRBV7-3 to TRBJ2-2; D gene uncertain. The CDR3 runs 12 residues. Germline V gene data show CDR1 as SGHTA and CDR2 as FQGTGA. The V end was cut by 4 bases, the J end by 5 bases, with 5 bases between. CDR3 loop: CASSYITGELFF. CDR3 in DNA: TGTGCCAGCAGCTATATTACCGGGGAGCTGTTTTTT.

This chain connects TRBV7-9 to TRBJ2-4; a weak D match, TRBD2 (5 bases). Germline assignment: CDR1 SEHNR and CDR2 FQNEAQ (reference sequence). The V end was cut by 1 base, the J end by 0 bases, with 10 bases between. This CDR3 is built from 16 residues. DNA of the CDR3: TGTGCCAGCAGCTTAGGTCGCGAGGGAGCCAAAAACATTCAGTACTTC. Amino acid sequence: CASSLGREGAKNIQYF.

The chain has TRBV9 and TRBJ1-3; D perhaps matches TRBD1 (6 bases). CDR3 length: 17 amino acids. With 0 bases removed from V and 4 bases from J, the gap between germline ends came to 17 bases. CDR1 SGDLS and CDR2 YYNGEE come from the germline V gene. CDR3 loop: CASSVAVQGVGGNTIYF. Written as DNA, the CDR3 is TGTGCCAGCAGCGTAGCTGTACAGGGAGTTGGAGGAAACACCATATATTTT.

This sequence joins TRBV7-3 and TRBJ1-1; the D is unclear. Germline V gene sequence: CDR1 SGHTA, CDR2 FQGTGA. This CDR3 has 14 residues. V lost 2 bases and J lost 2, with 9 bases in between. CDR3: CASSLASSNTEAFF. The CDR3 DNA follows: TGTGCCAGCAGCTTAGCGTCCTCCAACACTGAAGCTTTCTTT.

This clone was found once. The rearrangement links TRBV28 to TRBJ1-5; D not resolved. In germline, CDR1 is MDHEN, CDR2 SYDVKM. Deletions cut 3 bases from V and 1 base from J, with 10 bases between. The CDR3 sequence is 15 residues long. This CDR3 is CASSFDSMSNQPQHF. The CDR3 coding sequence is TGTGCCAGCAGTTTCGATTCTATGAGCAATCAGCCCCAGCATTTT.

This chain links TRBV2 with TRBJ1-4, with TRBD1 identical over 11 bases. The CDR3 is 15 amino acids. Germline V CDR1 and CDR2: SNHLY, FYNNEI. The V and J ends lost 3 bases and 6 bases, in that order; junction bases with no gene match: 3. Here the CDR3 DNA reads TGTGCCAGCAGTGACCGGACAGGGGGCGATGAAAAACTGTTTTTT. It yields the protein CASSDRTGGDEKLFF.

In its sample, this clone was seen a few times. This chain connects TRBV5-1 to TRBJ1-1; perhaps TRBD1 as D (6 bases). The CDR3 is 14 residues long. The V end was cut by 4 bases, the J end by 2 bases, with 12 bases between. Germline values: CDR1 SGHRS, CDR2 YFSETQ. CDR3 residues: CASSQNRVNTEAFF. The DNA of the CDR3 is TGCGCCAGCAGCCAGAACAGGGTCAACACTGAAGCTTTCTTT.

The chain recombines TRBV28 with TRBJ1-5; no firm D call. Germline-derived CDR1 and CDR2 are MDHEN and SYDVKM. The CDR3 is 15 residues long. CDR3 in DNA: TGTGTTTCGACGGCGGGTCCATATAGCAATCAGCCCCAGCATTTT. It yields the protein CVSTAGPYSNQPQHF.

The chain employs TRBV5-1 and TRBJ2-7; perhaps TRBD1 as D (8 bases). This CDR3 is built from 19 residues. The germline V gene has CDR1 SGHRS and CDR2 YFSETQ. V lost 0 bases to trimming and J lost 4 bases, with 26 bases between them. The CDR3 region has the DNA TGCGCCAGCAGCTTGGCCGGGACAGGCCCGCTGCGGGAGTTTTACGAGCAGTACTTC. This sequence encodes CASSLAGTGPLREFYEQYF.

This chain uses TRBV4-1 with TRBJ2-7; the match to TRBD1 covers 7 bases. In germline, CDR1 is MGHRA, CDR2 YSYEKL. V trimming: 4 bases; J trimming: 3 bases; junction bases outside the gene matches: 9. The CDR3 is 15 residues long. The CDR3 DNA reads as TGCGCCAGCAGCCGTACCGGGACAGTTGGCTACGAGCAGTACTTC. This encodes CASSRTGTVGYEQYF.

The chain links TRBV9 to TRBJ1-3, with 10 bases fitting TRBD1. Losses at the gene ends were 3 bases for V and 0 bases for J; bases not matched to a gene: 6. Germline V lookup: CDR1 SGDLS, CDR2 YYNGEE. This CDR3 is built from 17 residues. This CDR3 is CASSEGTGDSSGNTIYF. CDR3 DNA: TGTGCCAGCAGCGAAGGGACAGGGGACTCCTCTGGAAACACCATATATTTT.